This T cell receptor beta chain derives from a study of T cells after yellow fever vaccination (dated by TCRdb to the late 2010s). Context from the whole study: Libraries from fractions with low cell numbers were prepared with the SMART-Seq v4 Ultra Low Input RNA kit. To follow T-cell clones before and after both primary and booster YFV17D yellow fever vaccination, bulk TCR alpha and beta repertoires underwent longitudinal sequencing. Two healthy male donors, one aged 18 to 30 and one aged 30 to 40 years, were included in the cohort. Blood samples were taken at several timepoints before and after primary and secondary immunization, and bulk PBMC replicates and cell subsets were isolated. The investigation overall reported the following: Only a couple of donors were included in the study, so the extent to which the findings can be generalized is limited. A small fraction of clonotypes appeared in both the CD4 and CD8 compartments, likely as a result of convergent recombination. After the booster, most of the clones that had expanded following primary vaccination were detected again (96% of CD4 and roughly 90% of CD8), which suggests that memory was broadly maintained. FACS-sorted repertoires could contain abundant contaminating clonotypes from the bulk population, so computational filtering was required. Compared with the primary T-cell response, the secondary T-cell response was weaker but faster, peaking on day 5 rather than day 15.

This clonotype showed up just a few times. Its antigen specificity is not known. There are no base qualities to consult, and no much larger clone falls within one base. The intended sense of this specimen's treatment or condition label: live attenuated yellow fever vaccine strain. At each blood-draw timepoint, two biological replicates of bulk PBMCs were collected. A standard Ficoll-Paque protocol was used to isolate PBMCs from peripheral blood. RNA was extracted with TriZol from bulk PBMCs, CD4 and CD8 fractions, and dextramer-positive and dextramer-negative fractions. TCR cDNA was synthesized by 5'RACE template switching, through which a universal primer site and unique molecular identifiers were introduced. cDNA synthesis was primed from both the TCR alpha and TCR beta constant segments. Two PCR steps were used to amplify libraries, with sample barcodes and sequencing adapters being added in the second step. Sequencing of the libraries was done on either Illumina HiSeq 2500 (2x100 bp) or NovaSeq (2x150 bp). Turning to the authors' computational methods: Demultiplexing of reads and collapsing into UMI consensus sequences were performed with MIGEC, and V(D)J alignment was carried out with MiXCR. Using edgeR on replicate PBMC samples, clonotypes were called vaccine-responding if FDR was below 0.01 and the log2 fold change was above 5 up to day 15. CD4 or CD8 identity was assigned to each bulk clonotype according to whether the clonotype was present at higher abundance in the sequenced CD4 repertoire or the sequenced CD8 repertoire. The public reads were reprocessed in TCRdb via fastp at Q25 and MiXCR, keeping in-frame beta chains. Rows matching on CDR3 protein sequence are summarized as one entry with the most common DNA and genes. The V and J calls were not made by the authors but by TCRdb's processing. Within this sample are about 550,000 distinct CDR3 sequences, with roughly 19% of them counted one time only. The ten largest clonotypes hold about 13% of the sample.

Trimming removed 4 bases from V and 3 bases from J; the gene matches leave 2 bases unexplained. For CDR1 and CDR2, the germline V gene lists SGHRS and YFSETQ. The CDR3, from cysteine to phenylalanine, totals 13 residues. This entry keeps only the CDR3 DNA: 39 bases, framed from base 1. The chain employs TRBV5-1 and TRBJ1-2, with TRBD1 identical over 8 junction bases. The origin of this receptor is a man aged 25-40 years who received the YFV17D yellow fever vaccine. The material was PBMCs, obtained 15 days after the yellow fever booster vaccination. The CDR3 protein sequence reads: CASSTDRDYGYTF. The DNA sequence reads TGCGCCAGCAGCACGGACAGGGACTATGGCTACACCTTC.